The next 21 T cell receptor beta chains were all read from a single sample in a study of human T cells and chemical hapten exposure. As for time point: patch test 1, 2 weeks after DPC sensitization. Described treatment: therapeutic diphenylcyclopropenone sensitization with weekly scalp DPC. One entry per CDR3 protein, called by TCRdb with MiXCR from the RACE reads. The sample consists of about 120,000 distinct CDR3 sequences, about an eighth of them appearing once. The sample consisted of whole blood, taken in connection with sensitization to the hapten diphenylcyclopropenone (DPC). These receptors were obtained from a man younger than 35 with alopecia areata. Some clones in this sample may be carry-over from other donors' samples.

In nucleotides, the CDR3 is TGTGCCAGCAGTGATATCGGGTTCTCCTACAATGAGCAGTTCTTC. Its translation is CASSDIGFSYNEQFF. The V and J genes are TRBV2 and TRBJ2-1; D remains unclear. V shed 3 bases and J shed 0 bases, with 9 bases lying between them. The CDR3 has 15 residues. Germline lookup yields CDR1 SNHLY and CDR2 FYNNEI.

CDR3 coding DNA: TGTGCCAGCAGCTTTATCGGAATTGGCACAGATACGCAGTATTTT. This codes for CASSFIGIGTDTQYF. The chain couples TRBV7-2 to TRBJ2-3, with D uncertain. CDR1 is SGHTA and CDR2 is FQGNSA in the germline V gene. The V end lost 3 bases, the J end lost 1 base, and 11 bases lay between the germline ends. The CDR3 covers 15 residues.

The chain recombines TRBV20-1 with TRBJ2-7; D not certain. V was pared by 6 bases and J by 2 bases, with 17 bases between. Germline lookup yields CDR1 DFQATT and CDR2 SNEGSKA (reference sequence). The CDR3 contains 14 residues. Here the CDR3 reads CSAKYMTSAYEQYF. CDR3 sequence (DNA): TGCAGTGCCAAATACATGACTTCCGCCTACGAGCAGTACTTC.

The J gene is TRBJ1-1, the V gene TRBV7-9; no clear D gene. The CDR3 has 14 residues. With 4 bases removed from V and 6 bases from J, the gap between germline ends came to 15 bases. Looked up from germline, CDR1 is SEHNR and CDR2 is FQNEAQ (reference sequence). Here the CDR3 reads CASSSVIVVPEAFF. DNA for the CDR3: TGTGCCAGCAGCTCAGTGATAGTGGTTCCTGAAGCTTTCTTT.

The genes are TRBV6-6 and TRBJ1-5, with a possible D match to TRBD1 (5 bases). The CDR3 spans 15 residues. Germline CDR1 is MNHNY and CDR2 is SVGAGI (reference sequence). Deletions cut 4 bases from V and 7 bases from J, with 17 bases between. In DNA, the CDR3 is TGTGCCAGCAGTTCCTACGCGCGGGGCGGGCAGCCCCAGCATTTT. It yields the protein CASSSYARGGQPQHF.

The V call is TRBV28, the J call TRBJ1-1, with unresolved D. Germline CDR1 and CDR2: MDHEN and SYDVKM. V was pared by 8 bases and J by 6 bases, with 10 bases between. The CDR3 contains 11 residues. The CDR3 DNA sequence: TGTGCCAGCGGCGTTATTTCTGAAGCTTTCTTT. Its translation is CASGVISEAFF.

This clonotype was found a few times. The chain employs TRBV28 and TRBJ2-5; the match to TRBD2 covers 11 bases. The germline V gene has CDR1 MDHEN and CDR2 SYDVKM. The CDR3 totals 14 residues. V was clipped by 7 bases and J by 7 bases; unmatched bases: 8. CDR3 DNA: TGTGCCAGCATCCTAGCGGGGGGCCAGGGGACCCAGTACTTC. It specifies CASILAGGQGTQYF.

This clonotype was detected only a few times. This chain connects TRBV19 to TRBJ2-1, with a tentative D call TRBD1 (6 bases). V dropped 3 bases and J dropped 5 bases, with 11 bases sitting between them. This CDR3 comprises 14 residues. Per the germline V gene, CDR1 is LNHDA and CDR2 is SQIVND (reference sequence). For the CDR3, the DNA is TGTGCCAGTAGTATGGACAGAAAGAACAATGAGCAGTTCTTC. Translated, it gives CASSMDRKNNEQFF.

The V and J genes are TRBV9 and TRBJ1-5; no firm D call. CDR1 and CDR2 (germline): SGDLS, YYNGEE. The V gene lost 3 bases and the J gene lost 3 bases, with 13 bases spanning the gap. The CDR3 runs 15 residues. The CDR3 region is CASSAGVVLNQPQHF. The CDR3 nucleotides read TGTGCCAGCAGCGCCGGGGTGGTACTCAATCAGCCCCAGCATTTT.

The CDR3 here is CASSLTREETQYF. DNA of the CDR3: TGTGCCAGCAGCTTAACCAGGGAAGAGACCCAGTACTTC. The chain carries TRBV7-2 and TRBJ2-5, with a weak D call TRBD1 (5 bases). This CDR3 contains 13 residues. CDR1 SGHTA and CDR2 FQGNSA come from the germline V gene. V was shortened by 2 bases and J by 3 bases, with 7 bases between the two germline ends.

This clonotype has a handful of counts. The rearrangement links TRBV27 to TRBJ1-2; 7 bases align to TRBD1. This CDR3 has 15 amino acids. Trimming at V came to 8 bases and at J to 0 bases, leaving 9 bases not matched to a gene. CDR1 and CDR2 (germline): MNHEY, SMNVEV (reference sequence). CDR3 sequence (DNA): TGTGCCAGCCGCGAGGAGACAGGGACTAACTATGGCTACACCTTC. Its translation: CASREETGTNYGYTF.

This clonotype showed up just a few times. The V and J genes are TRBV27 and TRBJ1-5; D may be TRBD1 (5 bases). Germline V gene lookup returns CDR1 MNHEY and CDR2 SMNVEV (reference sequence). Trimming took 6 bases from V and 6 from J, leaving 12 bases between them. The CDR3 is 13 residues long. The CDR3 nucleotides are TGTGCCAGCAGGAGCGCAGGGTTTCAGCCCCAGCATTTT. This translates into CASRSAGFQPQHF.

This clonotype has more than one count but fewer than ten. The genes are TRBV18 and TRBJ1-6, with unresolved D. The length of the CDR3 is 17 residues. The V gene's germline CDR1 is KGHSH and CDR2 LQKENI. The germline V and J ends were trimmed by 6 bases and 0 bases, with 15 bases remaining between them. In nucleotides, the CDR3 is TGTGCCAGCTCCCCGGTACCACCCAGCTCCTATAATTCACCCCTCCACTTT. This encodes CASSPVPPSSYNSPLHF.

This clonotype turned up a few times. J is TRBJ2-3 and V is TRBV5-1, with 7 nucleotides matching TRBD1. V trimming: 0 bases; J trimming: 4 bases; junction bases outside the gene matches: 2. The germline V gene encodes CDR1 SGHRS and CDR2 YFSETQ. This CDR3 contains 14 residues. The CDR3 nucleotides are TGCGCCAGCAGCTTGGTGCAGGGGGCAGATACGCAGTATTTT. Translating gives CASSLVQGADTQYF. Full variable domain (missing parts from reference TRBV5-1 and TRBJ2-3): KAGVTQTPRYLIKTRGQQVTLSCSPISGHRSVSWYQQTPGQGLQFLFEYFSETQRNKGNFPGRFSGRQFSNSRSEMNVSTLELGDSALYLCASSLVQGADTQYFGPGTRLTVL.

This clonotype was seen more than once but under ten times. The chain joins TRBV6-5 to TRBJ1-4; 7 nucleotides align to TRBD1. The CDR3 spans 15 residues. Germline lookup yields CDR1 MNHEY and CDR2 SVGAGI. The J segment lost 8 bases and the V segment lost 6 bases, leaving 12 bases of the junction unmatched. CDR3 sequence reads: CASSRAGTVGEKLFF. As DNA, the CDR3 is TGTGCCAGCAGCCGGGCCGGGACAGTGGGGGAAAAACTGTTTTTT.

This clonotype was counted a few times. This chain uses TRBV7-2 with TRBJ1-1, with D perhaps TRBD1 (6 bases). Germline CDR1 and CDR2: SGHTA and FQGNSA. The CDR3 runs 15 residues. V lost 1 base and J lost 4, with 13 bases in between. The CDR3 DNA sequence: TGTGCCAGCAGCTTAGTAGGGGGGTTAGGCACTGAAGCTTTCTTT. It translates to CASSLVGGLGTEAFF.

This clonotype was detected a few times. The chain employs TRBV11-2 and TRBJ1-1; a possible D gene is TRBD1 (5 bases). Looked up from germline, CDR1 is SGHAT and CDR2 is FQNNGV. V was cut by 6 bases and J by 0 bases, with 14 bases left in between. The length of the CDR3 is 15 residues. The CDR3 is CASRTVRGMNTEAFF. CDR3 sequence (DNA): TGTGCCAGCAGAACTGTACGGGGGATGAACACTGAAGCTTTCTTT.

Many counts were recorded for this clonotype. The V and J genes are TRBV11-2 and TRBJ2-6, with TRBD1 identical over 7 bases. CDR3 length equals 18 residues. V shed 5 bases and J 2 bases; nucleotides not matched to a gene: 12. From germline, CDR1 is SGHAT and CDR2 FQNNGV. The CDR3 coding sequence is TGTGCCAGCAGCGCCCGACAGGGAGCGTTGACTGGGGCCAACGTCCTGACTTTC. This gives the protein CASSARQGALTGANVLTF.

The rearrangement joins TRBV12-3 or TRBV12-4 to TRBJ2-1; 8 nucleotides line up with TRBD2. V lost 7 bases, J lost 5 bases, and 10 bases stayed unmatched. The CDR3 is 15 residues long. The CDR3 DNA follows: TGTGCCAGCACCCCGGGGGGGACCTCACACAATGAGCAGTTCTTC. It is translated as CASTPGGTSHNEQFF.

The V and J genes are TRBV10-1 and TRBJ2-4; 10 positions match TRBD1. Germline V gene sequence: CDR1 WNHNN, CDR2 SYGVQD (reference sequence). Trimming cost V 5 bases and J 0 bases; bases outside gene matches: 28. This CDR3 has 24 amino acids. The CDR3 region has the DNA TGCGCCAGCAGTTTCTCCGGGGACAGGGGCGCAGTGACTAGTTCTGGTCTAGCCAAAAACATTCAGTACTTC. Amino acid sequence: CASSFSGDRGAVTSSGLAKNIQYF.

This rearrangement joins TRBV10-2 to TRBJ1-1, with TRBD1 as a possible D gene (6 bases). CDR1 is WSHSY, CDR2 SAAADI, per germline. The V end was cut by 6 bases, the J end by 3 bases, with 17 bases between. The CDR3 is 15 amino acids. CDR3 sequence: CASRLTTGSHTEAFF. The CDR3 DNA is TGCGCCAGCAGGCTTACCACAGGGTCTCACACTGAAGCTTTCTTT.